Presented here are 23 T cell receptor beta chains from one specimen sequenced in a study of CD4 T cells in relation to SARS-CoV-2 and coronaviruses. Their antigens are not known. The protocol was immunoSEQ multiplex PCR, while the TCRdb copy is restricted to in-frame clones and leaves out a portion. The repertoire holds about 23,000 clones, with 75% to 80% as singletons. The unexposed donors gave CD4+ T cells in about 2011-2018, prior to COVID-19. Isolation of CD4+ T cells took place after approximately eleven days in culture. The sequenced sample consisted of CD4+ T cells from PBMCs, cultured in vitro. Every receptor here comes from a human donor in good health.

The chain uses TRBV18 and TRBJ2-7; 7 bases line up with TRBD1. The germline V gene has CDR1 KGHSH and CDR2 LQKENI. The CDR3 loop spans 17 amino acids. J gave up 3 bases and V 0 bases, and 11 bases lay outside the gene matches. The CDR3 bases are TGTGCCAGCTCACCACCGCCTACAGGGGAAGGGAGCTACGAGCAGTACTTC. Its protein is CASSPPPTGEGSYEQYF.

The J gene is TRBJ2-1, the V gene TRBV7-2, with a weak D call TRBD1 (6 bases). V was clipped by 1 base and J by 0 bases, with 7 bases between them. Germline V CDR1 and CDR2: SGHTA, FQGNSA. This CDR3 region has 15 residues. CDR3 amino acids: CASSLGTVSYNEQFF. The CDR3 nucleotides read TGTGCCAGCAGCTTAGGGACAGTCTCCTACAATGAGCAGTTCTTC.

This clone appeared a few times. This chain uses TRBV2 with TRBJ1-1; D is uncertain. The CDR3 consists of 13 residues. V was shortened by 8 bases and J by 1 base, with 11 bases between the two germline ends. Germline CDR1 SNHLY, CDR2 FYNNEI. The CDR3 region has the DNA TGTGCCAGCTCAACCGCCAGGAACACTGAAGCTTTCTTT. Its protein is CASSTARNTEAFF.

CDR3 DNA sequence: TGTGCCAGCAGCCAAGACTCAGCGGCTGTTTCTCTGAACACTGAAGCTTTCTTT. Its translation is CASSQDSAAVSLNTEAFF. The chain joins TRBV3-1 (or the pseudogene TRBV3-2) to TRBJ1-1; D is undetermined. CDR3 length: 18 amino acids. The V and J ends lost 0 bases and 0 bases respectively, with 17 bases between them. The germline V gene encodes CDR1 LGHDT and CDR2 YNNKEL (reference sequence).

This clone is a singleton in its sample. The chain employs TRBV6-5 and TRBJ2-2; D unresolved. Deletions cut 4 bases from V and 7 bases from J, with 13 bases between. The CDR3 consists of 14 residues. Germline V gene lookup returns CDR1 MNHEY and CDR2 SVGAGI. CDR3 sequence (DNA): TGTGCCAGCAGTTCGGATATATGGGGCGGGGAGCTGTTTTTT. This codes for CASSSDIWGGELFF.

V and J are TRBV6-6 and TRBJ1-1; 9 bases agree with TRBD1. The CDR3 covers 16 residues. Germline loops: CDR1 MNHNY, CDR2 SVGAGI (reference sequence). V dropped 5 bases and J dropped 4; count of bases not matched to a gene: 11. The CDR3 nucleotides read TGTGCCAGCAGTCGACGGCTGACAGGGGGGAGCACTGAAGCTTTCTTT. It codes for CASSRRLTGGSTEAFF.

J is TRBJ2-7 and V is TRBV11-2; perhaps TRBD1 as D (6 bases). Trimming stripped 6 bases from V and 3 bases from J, with 18 bases between. Looked up from germline, CDR1 is SGHAT and CDR2 is FQNNGV. This CDR3 has 15 residues. Here the CDR3 DNA reads TGTGCCAGCAGACTACTAAGGGGGTCGGACTACGAGCAGTACTTC. Protein sequence: CASRLLRGSDYEQYF.

CDR3 sequence: CASSLWSSGTHNEQFF. DNA for the CDR3: TGTGCCAGCAGTTTATGGAGCTCAGGGACACACAATGAGCAGTTCTTC. The chain recombines TRBV27 with TRBJ2-1; a possible D gene is TRBD1 (6 bases). Germline V gene data show CDR1 as MNHEY and CDR2 as SMNVEV (reference sequence). Trimming shortened V by 1 base and J by 5 bases, and 15 bases separated the two germline ends. The CDR3 has 16 residues.

This clone is a singleton in its sample. V usage is TRBV4-1 and J usage is TRBJ1-2; tentative D call: TRBD1 (6 bases). Trimming pared 0 bases from V and 4 bases from J, leaving 21 bases between. Germline values: CDR1 MGHRA, CDR2 YSYEKL. This CDR3 is 18 amino acids long. The CDR3 loop reads CASSQDGFGARGGYGYTF. The CDR3 DNA is TGCGCCAGCAGCCAAGATGGTTTCGGGGCACGAGGGGGCTATGGCTACACCTTC.

J is TRBJ2-5 and V is TRBV20-1; D uncertain. The CDR3 is 10 residues long. Between the trimmed V and J ends, which lost 7 bases and 7 bases, there was a span of 10 bases. CDR1 DFQATT and CDR2 SNEGSKA come from the germline V gene (reference sequence). The CDR3 region is CSVGLGTQYF. The CDR3 DNA reads TGCAGTGTGGGGTTGGGGACCCAGTACTTC.

The chain recombines TRBV24-1 with TRBJ1-2, with D tentatively TRBD1 (5 bases). V lost 8 bases and J lost 3, with 9 bases in between. From germline, CDR1 is KGHDR and CDR2 SFDVKD. This CDR3 contains 12 residues. This CDR3 is CATIHRYYGYTF. The CDR3 coding sequence is TGTGCCACCATTCACAGGTACTATGGCTACACCTTC.

The gene calls are TRBV5-1 and TRBJ2-3; 8 nucleotides match TRBD2. With V trimmed by 1 base and J by 2 bases, 6 bases remained unmatched. This CDR3 has 16 residues. In germline, CDR1 is SGHRS, CDR2 YFSETQ. The CDR3 region is CASSLTRGGPTDTQYF. The DNA of the CDR3 is TGCGCCAGCAGCTTGACCCGGGGGGGACCCACAGATACGCAGTATTTT.

V usage is TRBV19 and J usage is TRBJ2-5; the D gene is possibly TRBD2 (5 bases). Looked up from germline, CDR1 is LNHDA and CDR2 is SQIVND (reference sequence). The V and J ends lost 2 bases and 5 bases respectively, with 12 bases between them. This CDR3 has 14 residues. This chain's CDR3 is CASSITWEPETQYF. The CDR3 bases are TGTGCCAGTAGTATAACATGGGAGCCGGAGACCCAGTACTTC.

The chain combines TRBV25-1 with TRBJ2-7, with D perhaps TRBD2 (6 bases). Germline CDR1 and CDR2: MGHDK and SYGVNS. V lost 8 bases and J lost 3, with 8 bases in between. This CDR3 comprises 11 residues. The CDR3 loop reads CASWRDYEQYF. CDR3 bases: TGTGCCAGCTGGCGGGACTACGAGCAGTACTTC.

The rearrangement joins TRBV15 to TRBJ2-3; no clear D. CDR1 is LNHNV, CDR2 YYDKDF, per germline (reference sequence). Trimming removed 0 bases at V and 0 bases at J, with 13 bases between. The CDR3 runs 17 residues. The CDR3 is CATSRDEKGPSTDTQYF. DNA of the CDR3: TGTGCCACCAGCAGAGACGAAAAGGGCCCTAGCACAGATACGCAGTATTTT.

This rearrangement joins TRBV5-1 to TRBJ2-6; D unclear. CDR3 length: 16 amino acids. V lost 5 bases, J lost 0 bases, and 12 bases lay in between. CDR1 and CDR2 from the germline V gene are SGHRS and YFSETQ. The CDR3 DNA reads TGCGCCAGCAGAGACATGGGTTACTCTGGGGCCAACGTCCTGACTTTC. Translated, it gives CASRDMGYSGANVLTF.

In this sample, this clone turned up a few times. The rearrangement uses TRBV29-1 and TRBJ1-5; 8 nucleotides align to TRBD1. V dropped 5 bases and J dropped 6; count of bases not matched to a gene: 3. The CDR3 contains 12 residues. Germline values: CDR1 SQVTM, CDR2 ANQGSEA. The chain's CDR3 is CSVRTGSQPQHF. For the CDR3, the DNA is TGCAGCGTTAGGACAGGGAGTCAGCCCCAGCATTTT.

The V gene is TRBV14, the J gene TRBJ1-1; TRBD1 might be the D (5 bases). Germline values: CDR1 SGHDN, CDR2 FVKESK. V shed 4 bases and J shed 5 bases, with 20 bases lying between them. This CDR3 spans 16 amino acids. CDR3 loop: CASSRGRRQGETEAFF. Here the CDR3 DNA reads TGTGCCAGCAGCCGCGGAAGGCGCCAGGGAGAAACTGAAGCTTTCTTT.

The V and J genes are TRBV18 and TRBJ1-1, with D unresolved. V gave up 6 bases and J gave up 0 bases, with 5 bases separating them. There are 12 residues in the CDR3. Germline-derived CDR1 and CDR2 are KGHSH and LQKENI. Here the CDR3 reads CASSLMNTEAFF. The CDR3 nucleotides are TGTGCCAGCTCCCTGATGAACACTGAAGCTTTCTTT.

The chain is built from TRBV24-1 and TRBJ2-7; D is undetermined. In germline, CDR1 is KGHDR, CDR2 SFDVKD. The CDR3 totals 11 residues. Trimming cost V 9 bases and J 3 bases, with 8 bases left between them. CDR3 bases: TGTGCCACCTCGGCCGGCTACGAGCAGTACTTC. Amino acid sequence: CATSAGYEQYF.

The V call is TRBV12-5, the J call TRBJ2-1; unclear D gene. V was trimmed by 0 bases and J by 4 bases, leaving 7 bases between them. This CDR3 comprises 14 residues. In germline, CDR1 is LGHNT, CDR2 FRNRAP. CDR3 coding DNA: TGTGCTAGTGGTTTGGTACCGAGTTACAATGAGCAGTTCTTC. This translates into CASGLVPSYNEQFF.

This chain connects TRBV30 to TRBJ2-6; no firm D call. Trimming stripped 4 bases from V and 0 bases from J, with 10 bases between. CDR1 and CDR2 (germline): GTSNPN, SVGIG (reference sequence). The CDR3 loop spans 15 amino acids. The CDR3 coding sequence is TGTGCCTGGACACCCCTCCGCTCTGGGGCCAACGTCCTGACTTTC. This encodes CAWTPLRSGANVLTF.

The chain recombines TRBV12-3 or TRBV12-4 with TRBJ1-2; D ambiguous. V was trimmed by 5 bases and J by 8 bases, leaving 15 bases between them. The CDR3 contains 13 residues. The CDR3 sequence is CASSPLGVGGYTF. The CDR3 coding sequence is TGTGCCAGCAGTCCCCTTGGGGTAGGGGGCTACACCTTC.